Following are 24 T cell receptor beta chains from one sample sequenced in a study of blood T cell repertoires in COVID-19. Produced via immunoSEQ multiplex PCR; TCRdb's table is partial and in-frame only. This table has 450,000 or so clones, roughly 90% appearing once. The specimen sequenced was peripheral blood. These receptors were obtained from a young man with COVID-19, enrolled during active disease.

The chain combines TRBV11-2 with TRBJ2-5; 9 nucleotides line up with TRBD1. The germline CDR1 and CDR2 sequences are SGHAT and FQNNGV. CDR3 length: 15 amino acids. V gave up 3 bases and J gave up 5 bases; unmatched junction bases: 7. The CDR3, as DNA: TGTGCCAGCAGCTTCAGGGACAGGGAAATGGAGACCCAGTACTTC. Protein sequence: CASSFRDREMETQYF.

The chain uses TRBV5-6 and TRBJ2-1, with D maybe TRBD1 (6 bases). The V gene lost 9 bases and the J gene lost 7 bases, with 14 bases spanning the gap. The CDR3 covers 12 residues. Germline V gives CDR1 SGHDT, CDR2 YYEEEE. For the CDR3, the DNA is TGTGCCACCACGGACAGAAATAATGAGCAGTTCTTC. Its protein is CATTDRNNEQFF.

This sequence joins TRBV7-6 and TRBJ2-3; no firm D call. With 1 base removed from V and 9 bases from J, the gap between germline ends came to 14 bases. Germline V gene sequence: CDR1 SGHVS, CDR2 FNYEAQ. This CDR3 is 14 amino acids long. Here the CDR3 DNA reads TGTGCCAGCAGCTTAGTCTCCCTCGGTCAAACGCAGTATTTT. The encoded protein is CASSLVSLGQTQYF.

The chain links TRBV5-4 to TRBJ1-2; no reliable D call. Per the germline V gene, CDR1 is SGHNT and CDR2 is YYREEE (reference sequence). V was trimmed by 0 bases and J by 7 bases, leaving 7 bases between them. This CDR3 has 12 amino acids. CDR3 nucleotide sequence: TGTGCCAGCAGCTTGGGCCGGGGTGGCTACACCTTC. As protein: CASSLGRGGYTF.

This clone is a singleton in its sample. The chain carries TRBV10-1 and TRBJ2-7, with TRBD1 as a possible D gene (7 bases). Trimming removed 1 base at V and 5 bases at J, with 12 bases between. The germline V gene encodes CDR1 WNHNN and CDR2 SYGVQD (reference sequence). The CDR3 extends over 14 amino acids. CDR3 protein: CASSELTGRHEQYF. The CDR3, as DNA: TGCGCCAGCAGTGAGTTGACAGGGAGGCACGAGCAGTACTTC.

This chain joins TRBV13 and TRBJ1-3; no clear D gene. Germline values: CDR1 PRHDT, CDR2 FYEKMQ (reference sequence). Trimming pared 2 bases from V and 5 bases from J, leaving 19 bases between. This CDR3 is built from 17 residues. The CDR3 DNA follows: TGTGCCAGCAGCTTATTACGCCAGGCGACCGATAGAAACACCATATATTTT. It yields the protein CASSLLRQATDRNTIYF.

The chain recombines TRBV3-1 (or the pseudogene TRBV3-2) with TRBJ1-2, with 9 bases lining up with TRBD1. Germline V CDR1 and CDR2: LGHDT, YNNKEL (reference sequence). V was pared by 7 bases and J by 6 bases, with 6 bases of the junction left unmatched. This CDR3 spans 13 amino acids. The CDR3 coding sequence is TGTGCCAGCACCATACAGGGGGCCGATGGCTACACCTTC. Its translation: CASTIQGADGYTF.

The genes are TRBV19 and TRBJ1-6; tentatively, D is TRBD1 (6 bases). In germline, CDR1 is LNHDA, CDR2 SQIVND (reference sequence). The V end lost 5 bases, the J end lost 9 bases, and 11 bases lay between the germline ends. The CDR3 spans 13 residues. The DNA of the CDR3 is TGTGCCAGTAGTCCCCAGGGGATTTCACCCCTCCACTTT. Its translation is CASSPQGISPLHF.

The rearrangement links TRBV6-1 to TRBJ2-1; TRBD2 might be the D (6 bases). The CDR3 has 16 amino acids. Germline-derived CDR1 and CDR2 are MNHNS and SASEGT. V gave up 0 bases and J gave up 2 bases, with 11 bases separating them. DNA of the CDR3: TGTGCCAGCAGTGAAGCGCCGGGAGTGACCTACAATGAGCAGTTCTTC. It codes for CASSEAPGVTYNEQFF.

This sequence joins TRBV6-5 and TRBJ1-2, with TRBD1 as a possible D gene (5 bases). The CDR3 sequence is 14 residues long. Germline V gene data show CDR1 as MNHEY and CDR2 as SVGAGI. The V end lost 7 bases, the J end lost 6 bases, and 18 bases lay between the germline ends. CDR3 loop: CASKRPGREDGYTF. CDR3 DNA: TGTGCCAGCAAGAGGCCCGGCAGGGAAGATGGCTACACCTTC.

This chain joins TRBV2 and TRBJ1-1; possibly TRBD1 for D (5 bases). The V gene lost 5 bases and the J gene lost 2 bases, with 12 bases spanning the gap. Germline CDR1 and CDR2: SNHLY and FYNNEI. The CDR3 runs 14 residues. The CDR3 is CASSITGTNTEAFF. The CDR3, as DNA: TGTGCCAGCAGTATAACAGGAACTAACACTGAAGCTTTCTTT.

The J gene is TRBJ1-1, the V gene TRBV9; maybe TRBD1 (6 bases). Germline V gene lookup returns CDR1 SGDLS and CDR2 YYNGEE. V was cut by 0 bases and J by 3 bases, with 6 bases left in between. The CDR3 totals 13 residues. The CDR3 here is CASSVGQDTEAFF. Written as DNA, the CDR3 is TGTGCCAGCAGCGTAGGACAGGACACTGAAGCTTTCTTT.

The chain has TRBV29-1 and TRBJ2-7; D is possibly TRBD2 (6 bases). V lost 6 bases and J lost 5, with 14 bases in between. CDR3 length equals 12 residues. Germline values: CDR1 SQVTM, CDR2 ANQGSEA. CDR3 sequence reads: CSVVRGGDEQYF. CDR3 in DNA: TGCAGCGTCGTAAGAGGAGGGGACGAGCAGTACTTC.

This clone turned up a few times. The chain uses TRBV30 and TRBJ1-3; unclear D gene. The length of the CDR3 is 11 residues. Deletions cut 2 bases from V and 6 bases from J, with 5 bases between. Germline lookup yields CDR1 GTSNPN and CDR2 SVGIG (reference sequence). DNA of the CDR3: TGTGCCTGGAGTTCCGTAAACACCATATATTTT. It encodes CAWSSVNTIYF.

V is TRBV7-9 and J is TRBJ2-1; 11 nucleotides match TRBD2. The length of the CDR3 is 15 residues. After removal of 7 bases from V and 5 bases from J, the junction contained 7 bases not matched to a gene. CDR1 is SEHNR and CDR2 is FQNEAQ in the germline V gene (reference sequence). CDR3 in DNA: TGTGCCAGCAAGTCCGGGACTAGCGGACACAATGAGCAGTTCTTC. Translation: CASKSGTSGHNEQFF.

The chain couples TRBV5-4 to TRBJ2-1; possible D gene TRBD1, 6 bases. Deletions cut 1 base from V and 4 bases from J, with 12 bases between. The germline V gene has CDR1 SGHNT and CDR2 YYREEE (reference sequence). The CDR3 contains 15 residues. The CDR3 here is CASSLLGGQYNEQFF. The DNA of the CDR3 is TGTGCCAGCAGCTTGTTAGGGGGACAATACAATGAGCAGTTCTTC.

This sequence joins TRBV27 and TRBJ1-6; 7 positions match TRBD1. V was pared by 1 base and J by 8 bases, with 8 bases of the junction left unmatched. The CDR3 is 16 amino acids. The germline V gene encodes CDR1 MNHEY and CDR2 SMNVEV (reference sequence). The CDR3 DNA reads TGTGCCAGCAGTTTATTACAGGGGTTTGGTGATTCACCCCTCCACTTT. Its translation is CASSLLQGFGDSPLHF.

Concerning this clone itself: This sample includes further DNA sequences coding for the same CDR3. The rearrangement links TRBV9 to TRBJ2-1; 11 bases map to TRBD2. The germline V gene has CDR1 SGDLS and CDR2 YYNGEE. CDR3 size: 15 residues. V shed 0 bases and J 5 bases; nucleotides not matched to a gene: 1. CDR3: CASSVELAGDNEQFF. The CDR3 DNA sequence: TGTGCCAGCAGCGTAGAACTAGCGGGAGACAATGAGCAGTTCTTC. Full variable domain (outside the CDR3, taken from reference TRBV9 and TRBJ2-1): DSGVTQTPKHLITATGQRVTLRCSPRSGDLSVYWYQQSLDQGLQFLIQYYNGEERAKGNILERFSAQQFPDLHSELNLSSLELGDSALYFCASSVELAGDNEQFFGPGTRLTVL.

This clone was recorded only once. The gene calls are TRBV11-2 and TRBJ2-7; a possible D gene is TRBD2 (7 bases). Trimming pared 5 bases from V and 5 bases from J, leaving 19 bases between. This CDR3 comprises 15 residues. Germline V gives CDR1 SGHAT, CDR2 FQNNGV. CDR3 protein: CASSPGGGGPNEQYF. The CDR3 DNA reads as TGTGCCAGCAGCCCCGGAGGGGGGGGGCCCAACGAGCAGTACTTC.

The chain couples TRBV5-4 to TRBJ2-2; 7 nucleotides line up with TRBD1. J lost 3 bases, V lost 6 bases, and 11 bases had no gene match. Per germline, CDR1 SGHNT and CDR2 YYREEE (reference sequence). The CDR3 length is 16 residues. CDR3 sequence: CASNPWNRGDTGELFF. The CDR3 DNA is TGTGCCAGCAACCCTTGGAACAGGGGAGACACCGGGGAGCTGTTTTTT.

This sequence joins TRBV4-2 and TRBJ1-6, with unresolved D. The V end was cut by 0 bases, the J end by 7 bases, with 10 bases between. This CDR3 is 15 amino acids long. Germline V gives CDR1 LGHNA, CDR2 YNFKEQ. This CDR3 reads CASSQDAAVNSPLHF. DNA for the CDR3: TGTGCCAGCAGCCAAGATGCGGCAGTGAATTCACCCCTCCACTTT.

CDR3: CASSLTRAGARDTQYF. The CDR3 DNA follows: TGTGCCAGCAGCCTCACCAGAGCGGGGGCCAGGGATACGCAGTATTTT. The chain recombines TRBV7-9 with TRBJ2-3, with TRBD2 matching over 8 bases. Germline assignment: CDR1 SEHNR and CDR2 FQNEAQ (reference sequence). The CDR3 covers 16 residues. Losses at the gene ends were 5 bases for V and 6 bases for J; bases not matched to a gene: 13.

The chain has TRBV24-1 and TRBJ2-1, with D possibly matching TRBD1 (6 bases). The CDR3 is 14 amino acids. V was clipped by 8 bases and J by 6 bases, with 16 bases between them. CDR1 is KGHDR, CDR2 SFDVKD, per germline. CDR3 loop: CATTAAGALNEQFF. CDR3 DNA sequence: TGTGCCACCACCGCCGCAGGGGCGCTCAATGAGCAGTTCTTC.

The table lists this clone with a count of one. V usage is TRBV5-3 and J usage is TRBJ2-7; no clear D gene. TRBV5-3 falls under the ORF class, with uncertain function. CDR3 length equals 11 residues. Trimming pared 4 bases from V and 2 bases from J, leaving 4 bases between. The CDR3 region is CARSPAYEQYF. As DNA, the CDR3 is TGTGCCAGAAGCCCCGCCTACGAGCAGTACTTC.